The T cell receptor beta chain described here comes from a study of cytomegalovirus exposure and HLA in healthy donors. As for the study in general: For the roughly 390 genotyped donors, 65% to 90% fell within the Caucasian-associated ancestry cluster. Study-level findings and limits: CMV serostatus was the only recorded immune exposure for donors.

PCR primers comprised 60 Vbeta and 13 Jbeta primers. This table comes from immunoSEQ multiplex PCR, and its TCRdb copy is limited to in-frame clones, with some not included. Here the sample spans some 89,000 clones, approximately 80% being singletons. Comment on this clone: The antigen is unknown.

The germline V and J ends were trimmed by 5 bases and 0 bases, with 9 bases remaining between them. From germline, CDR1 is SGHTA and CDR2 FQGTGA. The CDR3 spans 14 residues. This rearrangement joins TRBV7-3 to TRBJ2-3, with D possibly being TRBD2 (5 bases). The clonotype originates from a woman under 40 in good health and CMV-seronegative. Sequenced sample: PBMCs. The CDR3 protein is CASSPRLSTDTQYF. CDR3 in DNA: TGTGCCAGCAGCCCGAGACTAAGCACAGATACGCAGTATTTT.